This record concerns one T cell receptor beta chain sequence. As yet, its antigen is unknown. From germline, CDR1 is MNHEY and CDR2 SVGAGI. V dropped 6 bases and J dropped 0 bases, with 18 bases sitting between them. The CDR3 is 16 amino acids. The sample originates from a study of blood T cells in healthy people across ages. Across the study: Template switching retrieved approximately one barcoded beta molecule for each two T cells. Study-wide results and caveats: Older individuals had lower TCR beta diversity per million T cells (the decline was roughly linear). Higher naive T cell percentage went strongly together with higher TCR beta diversity.

Next came a second PCR, run for roughly 6 to 11 cycles, which used a sample-barcoded 5' primer along with a J-beta primer mix. A minimum of 3 million CDR3-containing paired-end reads was obtained for each sample. TCRdb used MiXCR to reprocess the 5' RACE reads, holding one entry per CDR3 protein. The sample has 730,000 or so distinct CDR3 sequences; approximately 39% are singletons. Sequenced material: blood. The TCR originated in an older woman in good health. V and J are TRBV6-5 and TRBJ2-7; possibly TRBD1 for D (6 bases). The CDR3 DNA sequence: TGTGCCAGCAGACGTCACAACAGGGATCTCTCCTACGAGCAGTACTTC. Amino acids: CASRRHNRDLSYEQYF.